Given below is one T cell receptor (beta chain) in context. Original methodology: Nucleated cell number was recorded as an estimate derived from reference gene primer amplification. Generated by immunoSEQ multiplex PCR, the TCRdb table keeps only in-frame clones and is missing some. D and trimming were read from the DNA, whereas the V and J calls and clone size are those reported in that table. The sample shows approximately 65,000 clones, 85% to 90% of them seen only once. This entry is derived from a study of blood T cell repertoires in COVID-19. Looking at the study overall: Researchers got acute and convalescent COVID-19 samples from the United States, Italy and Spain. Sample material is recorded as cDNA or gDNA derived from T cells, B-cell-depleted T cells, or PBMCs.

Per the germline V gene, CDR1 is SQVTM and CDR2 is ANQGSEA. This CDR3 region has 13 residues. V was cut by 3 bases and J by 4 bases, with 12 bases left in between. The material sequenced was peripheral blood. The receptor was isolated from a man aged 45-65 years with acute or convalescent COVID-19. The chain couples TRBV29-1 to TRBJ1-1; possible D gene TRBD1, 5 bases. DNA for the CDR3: TGCAGCGTTGATGGGAGGGGAGTCACTGAAGCTTTCTTT. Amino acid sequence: CSVDGRGVTEAFF.